A single T cell receptor (beta chain) is shown here with its context. These data belong to a study of blood T cell repertoires in COVID-19. Trimming took 0 bases from V and 1 from J, leaving 7 bases between them. The germline V gene has CDR1 MNHEY and CDR2 SVGAGI. The CDR3 has 14 amino acids. This table comes from immunoSEQ multiplex PCR, and its TCRdb copy is limited to in-frame clones, with some not included. The sample holds about 180,000 clones, 84% seen once. The rearrangement links TRBV6-5 to TRBJ2-7; no definite D call. This TCR came from a man aged 50-59 years who had recovered from COVID-19. The specimen was PBMCs or T cells enriched from blood (not recorded which). CDR3 bases: TGTGCCAGCAGTTACTCATCCGGTTCCTACGAGCAGTACTTC. This gives the protein CASSYSSGSYEQYF.